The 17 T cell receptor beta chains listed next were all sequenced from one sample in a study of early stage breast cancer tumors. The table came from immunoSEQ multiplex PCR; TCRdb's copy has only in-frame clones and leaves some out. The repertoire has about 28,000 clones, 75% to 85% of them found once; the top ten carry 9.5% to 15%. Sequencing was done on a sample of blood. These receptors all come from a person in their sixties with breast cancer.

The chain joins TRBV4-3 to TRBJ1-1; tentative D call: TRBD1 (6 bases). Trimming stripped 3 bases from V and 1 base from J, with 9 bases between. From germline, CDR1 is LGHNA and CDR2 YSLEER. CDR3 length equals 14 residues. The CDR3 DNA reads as TGCGCCAGCAGCCACCGACAGGCGAACACTGAAGCTTTCTTT. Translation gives CASSHRQANTEAFF.

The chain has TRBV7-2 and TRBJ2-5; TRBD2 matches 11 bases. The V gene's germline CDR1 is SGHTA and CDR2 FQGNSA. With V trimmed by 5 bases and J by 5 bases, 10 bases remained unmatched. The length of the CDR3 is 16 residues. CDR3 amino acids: CASSTASGRRLETQYF. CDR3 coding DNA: TGTGCCAGCAGCACCGCTAGCGGGAGGCGTCTGGAGACCCAGTACTTC.

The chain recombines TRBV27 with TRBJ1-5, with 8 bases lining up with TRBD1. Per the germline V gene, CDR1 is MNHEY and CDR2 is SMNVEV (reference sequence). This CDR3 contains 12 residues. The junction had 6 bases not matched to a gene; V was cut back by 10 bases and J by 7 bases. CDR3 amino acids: CATRTGTQPQHF. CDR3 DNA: TGTGCCACACGGACAGGGACGCAGCCCCAGCATTTT.

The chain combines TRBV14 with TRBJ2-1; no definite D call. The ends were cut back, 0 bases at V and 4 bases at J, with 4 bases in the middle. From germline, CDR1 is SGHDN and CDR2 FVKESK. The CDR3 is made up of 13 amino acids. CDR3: CASSQDLYNEQFF. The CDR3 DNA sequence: TGTGCCAGCAGCCAAGATTTATACAATGAGCAGTTCTTC.

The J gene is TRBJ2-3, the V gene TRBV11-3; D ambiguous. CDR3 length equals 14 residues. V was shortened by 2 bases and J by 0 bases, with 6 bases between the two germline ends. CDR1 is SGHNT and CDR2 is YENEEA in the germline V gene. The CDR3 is CASSLYRSTDTQYF. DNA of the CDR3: TGTGCCAGCAGCTTATACCGGAGCACAGATACGCAGTATTTT.

The CDR3 spells CASSEIQGTEAFF. The CDR3 DNA reads as TGTGCCAGCAGCGAGATTCAGGGGACTGAAGCTTTCTTT. The chain has TRBV7-9 and TRBJ1-1; possibly TRBD1 for D (6 bases). Germline V gene lookup returns CDR1 SEHNR and CDR2 FQNEAQ (reference sequence). CDR3 length: 13 amino acids. Deletions cut 5 bases from V and 5 bases from J, with 12 bases between. The complete variable domain, with remaining parts taken from reference TRBV7-9 and TRBJ1-1, reads DTGVSQNPRHKITKRGQNVTFRCDPISEHNRLYWYRQTLGQGPEFLTYFQNEAQLEKSRLLSDRFSAERPKGSFSTLEIQRTEQGDSAMYLCASSEIQGTEAFFGQGTRLTVV.

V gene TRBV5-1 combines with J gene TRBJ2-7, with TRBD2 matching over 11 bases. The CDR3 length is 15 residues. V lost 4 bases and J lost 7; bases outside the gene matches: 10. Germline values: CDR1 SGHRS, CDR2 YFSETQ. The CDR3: CASSRELAGDSEQYF. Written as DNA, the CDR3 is TGCGCCAGCAGCCGCGAACTAGCGGGAGATAGTGAGCAGTACTTC.

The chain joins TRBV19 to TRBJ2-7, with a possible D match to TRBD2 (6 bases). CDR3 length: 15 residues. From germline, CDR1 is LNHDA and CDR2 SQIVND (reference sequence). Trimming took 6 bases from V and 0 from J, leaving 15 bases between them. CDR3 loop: CASRRDGATSYEQYF. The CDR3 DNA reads TGTGCCAGTAGGCGGGACGGAGCTACCTCCTACGAGCAGTACTTC.

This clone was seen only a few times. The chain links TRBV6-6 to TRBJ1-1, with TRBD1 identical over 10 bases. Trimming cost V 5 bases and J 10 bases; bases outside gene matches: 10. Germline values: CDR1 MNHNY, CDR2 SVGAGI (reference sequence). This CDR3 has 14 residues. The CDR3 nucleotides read TGTGCCAGCAGTAATCCGGGACAGGGGAACGGAGCTTTCTTT. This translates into CASSNPGQGNGAFF.

CDR3 amino acids: CASSAQLTDTDTQYF. The CDR3 bases are TGTGCCAGCAGTGCCCAATTGACAGACACAGATACGCAGTATTTT. The chain employs TRBV6-4 and TRBJ2-3; D possibly corresponds to TRBD1 (5 bases). The CDR3 runs 15 residues. Deletions cut 4 bases from V and 2 bases from J, with 13 bases between. The germline gives CDR1 MRHNA, CDR2 SNTAGT.

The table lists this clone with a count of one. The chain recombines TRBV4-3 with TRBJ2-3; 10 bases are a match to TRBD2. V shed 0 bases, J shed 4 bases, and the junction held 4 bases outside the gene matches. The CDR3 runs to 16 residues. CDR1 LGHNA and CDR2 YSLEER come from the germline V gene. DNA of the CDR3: TGCGCCAGCAGCCAAGATTGGCTAGCGGGAGCAGATACGCAGTATTTT. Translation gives CASSQDWLAGADTQYF.

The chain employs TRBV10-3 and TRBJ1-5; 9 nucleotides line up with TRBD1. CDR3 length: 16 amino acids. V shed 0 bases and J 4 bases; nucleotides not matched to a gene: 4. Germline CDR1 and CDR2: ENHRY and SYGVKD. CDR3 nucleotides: TGTGCCATCAGTGAGTCGCGGACAGGGGCGAATCAGCCCCAGCATTTT. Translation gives CAISESRTGANQPQHF.

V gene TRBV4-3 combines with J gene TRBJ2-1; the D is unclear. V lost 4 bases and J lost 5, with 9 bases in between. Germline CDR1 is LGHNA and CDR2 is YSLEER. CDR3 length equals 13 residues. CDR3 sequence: CASSLRLDNEQFF. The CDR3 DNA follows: TGCGCCAGCAGCCTCAGACTGGACAATGAGCAGTTCTTC.

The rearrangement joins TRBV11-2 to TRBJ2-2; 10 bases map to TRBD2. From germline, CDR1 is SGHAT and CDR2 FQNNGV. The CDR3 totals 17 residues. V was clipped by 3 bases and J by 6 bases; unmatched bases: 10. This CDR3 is CASSFLAGGGSPGELFF. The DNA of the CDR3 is TGTGCCAGCAGCTTTTTAGCGGGAGGTGGATCTCCCGGGGAGCTGTTTTTT.

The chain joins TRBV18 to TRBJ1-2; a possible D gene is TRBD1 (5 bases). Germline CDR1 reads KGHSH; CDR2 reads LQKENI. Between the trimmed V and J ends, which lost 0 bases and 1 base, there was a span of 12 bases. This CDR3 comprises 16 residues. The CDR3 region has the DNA TGTGCCAGCTCACCACCGTCGGGGGGAAGTAACTATGGCTACACCTTC. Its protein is CASSPPSGGSNYGYTF.

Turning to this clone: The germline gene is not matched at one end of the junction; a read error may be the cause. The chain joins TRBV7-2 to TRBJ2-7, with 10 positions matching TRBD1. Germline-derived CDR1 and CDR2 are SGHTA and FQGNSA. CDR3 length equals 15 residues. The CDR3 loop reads CASSLAGTGVHEQYF. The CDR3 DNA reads TGTGCCAGCAGTTTAGCCGGGACAGGGGTCCACGAGCAGTACTTC.

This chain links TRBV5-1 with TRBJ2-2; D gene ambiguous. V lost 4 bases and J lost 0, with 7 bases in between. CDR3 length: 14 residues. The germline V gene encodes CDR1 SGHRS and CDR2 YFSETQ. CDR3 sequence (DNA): TGCGCCAGCAGCACAAGTACGAACACCGGGGAGCTGTTTTTT. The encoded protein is CASSTSTNTGELFF.